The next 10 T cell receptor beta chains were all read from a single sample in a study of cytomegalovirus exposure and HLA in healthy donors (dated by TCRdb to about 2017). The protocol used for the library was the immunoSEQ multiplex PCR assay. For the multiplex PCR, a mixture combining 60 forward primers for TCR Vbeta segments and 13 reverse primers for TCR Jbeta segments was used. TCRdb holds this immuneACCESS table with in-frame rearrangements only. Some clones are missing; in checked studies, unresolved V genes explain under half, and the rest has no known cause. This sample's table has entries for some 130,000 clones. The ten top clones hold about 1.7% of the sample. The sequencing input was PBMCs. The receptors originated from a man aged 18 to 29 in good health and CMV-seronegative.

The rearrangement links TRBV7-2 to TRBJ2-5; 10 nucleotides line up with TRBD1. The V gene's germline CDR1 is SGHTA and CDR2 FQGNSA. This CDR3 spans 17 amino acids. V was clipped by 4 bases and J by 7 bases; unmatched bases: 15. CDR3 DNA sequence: TGTGCCAGCAGCTCATTTCCCCCGGGACAGGGGATTGCGACCCAGTACTTC. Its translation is CASSSFPPGQGIATQYF.

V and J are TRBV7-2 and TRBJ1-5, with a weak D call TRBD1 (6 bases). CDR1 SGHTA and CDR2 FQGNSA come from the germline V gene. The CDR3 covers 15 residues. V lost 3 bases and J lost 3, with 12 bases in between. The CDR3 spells CASSFGGAHNQPQHF. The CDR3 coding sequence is TGTGCCAGCAGCTTTGGGGGGGCTCACAATCAGCCCCAGCATTTT.

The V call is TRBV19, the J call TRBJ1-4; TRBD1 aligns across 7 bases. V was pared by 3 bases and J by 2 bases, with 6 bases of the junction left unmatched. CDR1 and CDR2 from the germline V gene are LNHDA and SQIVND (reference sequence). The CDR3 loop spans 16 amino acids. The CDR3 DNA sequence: TGTGCCAGTAGTATGTCGGCAGGGGGGACTAATGAAAAACTGTTTTTT. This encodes CASSMSAGGTNEKLFF. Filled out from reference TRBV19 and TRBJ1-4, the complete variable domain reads DGGITQSPKYLFRKEGQNVTLSCEQNLNHDAMYWYRQDPGQGLRLIYYSQIVNDFQKGDIAEGYSVSREKKESFPLTVTSAQKNPTAFYLCASSMSAGGTNEKLFFGSGTQLSVL.

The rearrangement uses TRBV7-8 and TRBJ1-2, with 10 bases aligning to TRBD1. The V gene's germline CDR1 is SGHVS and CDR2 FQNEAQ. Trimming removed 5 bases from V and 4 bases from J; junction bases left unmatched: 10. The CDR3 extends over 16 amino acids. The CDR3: CASSRDRGLSGYGYTF. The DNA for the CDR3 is TGTGCCAGCAGCCGAGACAGGGGGCTTTCAGGCTATGGCTACACCTTC. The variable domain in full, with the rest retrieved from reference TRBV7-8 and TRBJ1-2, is GAGVSQSPRYKVAKRGQDVALRCDPISGHVSLFWYQQALGQGPEFLTYFQNEAQLDKSGLPSDRFFAERPEGSVSTLKIQRTQQEDSAVYLCASSRDRGLSGYGYTFGSGTRLTVV.

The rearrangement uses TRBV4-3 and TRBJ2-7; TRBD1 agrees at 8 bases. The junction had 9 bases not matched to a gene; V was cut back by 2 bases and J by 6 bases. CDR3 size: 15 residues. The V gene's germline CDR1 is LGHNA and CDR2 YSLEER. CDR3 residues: CASSQSTGGIREQYF. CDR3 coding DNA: TGCGCCAGCAGCCAAAGTACAGGGGGAATACGCGAGCAGTACTTC.

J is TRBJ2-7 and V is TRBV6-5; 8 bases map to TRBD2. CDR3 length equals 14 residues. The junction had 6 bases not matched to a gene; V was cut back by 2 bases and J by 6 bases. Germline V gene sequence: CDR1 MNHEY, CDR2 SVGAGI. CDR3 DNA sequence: TGTGCCAGCAGTTACAGCGGGAGATTTTTCGAGCAGTACTTC. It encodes CASSYSGRFFEQYF.

The DNA of the CDR3 is TGTGCCAGTAGTATAGACCTCCGACAGGGGGCATATGGCACTGAAGCTTTCTTT. This translates into CASSIDLRQGAYGTEAFF. The V gene is TRBV19, the J gene TRBJ1-1; TRBD1 matches at 10 bases. The J segment lost 4 bases and the V segment lost 0 bases, leaving 11 bases of the junction unmatched. CDR1 LNHDA and CDR2 SQIVND come from the germline V gene (reference sequence). This CDR3 spans 18 amino acids.

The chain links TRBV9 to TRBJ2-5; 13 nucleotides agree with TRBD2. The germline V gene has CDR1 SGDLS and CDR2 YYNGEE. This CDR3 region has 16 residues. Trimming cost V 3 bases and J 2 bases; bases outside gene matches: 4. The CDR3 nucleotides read TGTGCCAGCAGCGCCGGACTAGCGGGGGCTCAAGAGACCCAGTACTTC. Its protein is CASSAGLAGAQETQYF.

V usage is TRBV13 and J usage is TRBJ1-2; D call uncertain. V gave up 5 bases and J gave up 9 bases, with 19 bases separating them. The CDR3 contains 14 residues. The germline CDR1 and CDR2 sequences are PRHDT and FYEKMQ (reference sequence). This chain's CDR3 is CASSLRTGGESYTF. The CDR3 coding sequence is TGTGCCAGCAGCCTACGCACCGGCGGGGAGAGCTACACCTTC.

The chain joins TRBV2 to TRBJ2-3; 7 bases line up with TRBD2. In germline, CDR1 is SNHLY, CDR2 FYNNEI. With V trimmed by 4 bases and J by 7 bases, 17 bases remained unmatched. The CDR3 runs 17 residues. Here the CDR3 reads CASSGTGAGWRGNTQYF. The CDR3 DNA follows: TGTGCCAGCAGTGGCACGGGAGCGGGATGGAGGGGAAATACGCAGTATTTT.